These 12 T cell receptor beta chains originate from one sample sequenced in a study of CD8+ T cells in alopecia areata. Sequencing used cDNA as its template, made by extracting RNA and reverse transcribing it. TCRdb's table, derived via immunoSEQ multiplex PCR, lists solely in-frame clones and lacks some. The table lists 120,000 to 150,000 clones, about 90% of them singletons. The sample in question was CD8+ T cells sorted from blood, obtained at week 0. The source is a human donor with alopecia areata.

The chain combines TRBV7-8 with TRBJ1-1, with 9 positions matching TRBD1. Germline values: CDR1 SGHVS, CDR2 FQNEAQ. V gave up 4 bases and J gave up 1 base; unmatched junction bases: 4. The CDR3 has 15 residues. CDR3 coding DNA: TGTGCCAGCAGCTCCGGACAGGGGAAGAACACTGAAGCTTTCTTT. This sequence encodes CASSSGQGKNTEAFF.

V gene TRBV5-4 combines with J gene TRBJ2-7, with TRBD1 identical over 9 bases. J lost 1 base, V lost 4 bases, and 3 bases had no gene match. Germline V gene sequence: CDR1 SGHNT, CDR2 YYREEE (reference sequence). CDR3 length: 14 residues. CDR3 sequence: CASSLGQGSYEQYF. In DNA form, the CDR3 reads TGTGCCAGCAGCCTCGGACAGGGGTCCTACGAGCAGTACTTC.

This sequence joins TRBV4-2 and TRBJ2-1; 10 positions agree with TRBD2. This CDR3 contains 15 residues. V lost 3 bases to trimming and J lost 3 bases; unmatched junction nucleotides: 2. Germline CDR1 is LGHNA and CDR2 is YNFKEQ. The CDR3 protein is CASSHRLAGYNEQFF. The CDR3 nucleotides read TGTGCCAGCAGCCACCGACTAGCGGGCTACAATGAGCAGTTCTTC.

J is TRBJ2-7 and V is TRBV2; 9 bases line up with TRBD2. Germline-derived CDR1 and CDR2 are SNHLY and FYNNEI. The CDR3 runs 15 residues. The trim removed 2 bases at V and 5 bases at J, leaving 7 bases unmatched. CDR3 DNA sequence: TGTGCCAGCAGTGAAAGTGGGCTAGCGGGGAACGAGCAGTACTTC. This sequence encodes CASSESGLAGNEQYF.

J is TRBJ1-5 and V is TRBV5-1, with 8 bases lining up with TRBD1. CDR1 is SGHRS, CDR2 YFSETQ, per germline. This CDR3 has 15 residues. Trimming cost V 0 bases and J 6 bases; bases outside gene matches: 5. The CDR3 DNA reads as TGCGCCAGCAGCTTGGGCCAGGGGACAGGTCAGCCCCAGCATTTT. Amino acids: CASSLGQGTGQPQHF.

This chain uses TRBV19 with TRBJ2-4; unclear D gene. V was trimmed by 5 bases and J by 0 bases, leaving 11 bases between them. The CDR3 has 15 residues. Germline V CDR1 and CDR2: LNHDA, SQIVND (reference sequence). CDR3 protein: CASSASSLAKNIQYF. The CDR3 DNA reads TGTGCCAGTAGTGCAAGCTCCCTAGCCAAAAACATTCAGTACTTC.

A single count supports this clone. This chain links TRBV4-1 with TRBJ1-2, with TRBD1 identical over 11 bases. The V gene's germline CDR1 is MGHRA and CDR2 YSYEKL. The CDR3 consists of 14 residues. V trimming: 1 base; J trimming: 10 bases; junction bases outside the gene matches: 5. The CDR3 DNA reads as TGCGCCAGCAGCCAAGCCCCGGGACAGGGGGACTACACCTTC. Translation: CASSQAPGQGDYTF.

This clone was seen once. This sequence joins TRBV7-9 and TRBJ1-2; D is unresolved. V was cut by 2 bases and J by 8 bases, with 12 bases left in between. Per germline, CDR1 SEHNR and CDR2 FQNEAQ (reference sequence). This CDR3 is built from 13 residues. CDR3 in amino acids: CASSLSEEGGYTF. CDR3 bases: TGTGCCAGCAGCTTAAGCGAGGAGGGCGGCTACACCTTC.

The chain is built from TRBV7-3 and TRBJ2-5; D is unclear. The CDR3 is made up of 15 amino acids. The germline gives CDR1 SGHTA, CDR2 FQGTGA. With 2 bases removed from V and 1 base from J, the gap between germline ends came to 11 bases. Here the CDR3 reads CASSLLGGSQETQYF. The CDR3 coding sequence is TGTGCCAGCAGCTTATTGGGCGGTTCCCAAGAGACCCAGTACTTC.

V and J are TRBV13 and TRBJ2-3; perhaps TRBD2 as D (6 bases). Germline CDR1 reads PRHDT; CDR2 reads FYEKMQ (reference sequence). The CDR3 loop spans 15 amino acids. V dropped 2 bases and J dropped 2 bases, with 11 bases sitting between them. As DNA, the CDR3 is TGTGCCAGCAGCTTACGGGCGGGGTTCACAGATACGCAGTATTTT. This sequence encodes CASSLRAGFTDTQYF. The variable domain in full, with the rest retrieved from reference TRBV13 and TRBJ2-3, is AAGVIQSPRHLIKEKRETATLKCYPIPRHDTVYWYQQGPGQDPQFLISFYEKMQSDKGSIPDRFSAQQFSDYHSELNMSSLELGDSALYFCASSLRAGFTDTQYFGPGTRLTVL.

The V and J genes are TRBV9 and TRBJ2-1; no clear D gene. From germline, CDR1 is SGDLS and CDR2 YYNGEE. V lost 0 bases to trimming and J lost 3 bases, with 4 bases between them. The CDR3 sequence is 13 residues long. CDR3 DNA sequence: TGTGCCAGCAGCGTAGCTAACTACAATGAGCAGTTCTTC. It is translated as CASSVANYNEQFF.

This clone was seen once. CDR3 sequence: CSAGEAGGNEQFF. Here the CDR3 DNA reads TGCAGCGCCGGGGAGGCAGGGGGTAATGAGCAGTTCTTC. This rearrangement joins TRBV29-1 to TRBJ2-1; a possible D gene is TRBD1 (7 bases). Trimming took off 7 bases at V and 7 bases at J, with 17 bases between the two ends. This CDR3 comprises 13 residues. The V gene's germline CDR1 is SQVTM and CDR2 ANQGSEA.